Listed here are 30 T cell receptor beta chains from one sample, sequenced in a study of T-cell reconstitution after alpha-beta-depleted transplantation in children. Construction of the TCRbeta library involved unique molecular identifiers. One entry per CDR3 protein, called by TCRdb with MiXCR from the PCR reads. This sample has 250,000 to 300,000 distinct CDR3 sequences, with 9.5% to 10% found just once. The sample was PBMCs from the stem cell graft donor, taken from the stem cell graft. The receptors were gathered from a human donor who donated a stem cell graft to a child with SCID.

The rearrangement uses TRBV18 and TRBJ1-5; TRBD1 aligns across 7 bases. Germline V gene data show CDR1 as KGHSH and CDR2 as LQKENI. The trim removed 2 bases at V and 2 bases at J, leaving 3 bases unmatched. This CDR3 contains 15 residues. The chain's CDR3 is CASSPTGTGNQPQHF. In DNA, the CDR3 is TGTGCCAGCTCACCAACAGGGACAGGCAATCAGCCCCAGCATTTT.

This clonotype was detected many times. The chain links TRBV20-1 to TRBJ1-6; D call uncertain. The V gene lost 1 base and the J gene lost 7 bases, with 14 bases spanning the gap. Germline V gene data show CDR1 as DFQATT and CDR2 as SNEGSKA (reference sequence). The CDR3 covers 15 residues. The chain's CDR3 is CSARAIVKENSPLHF. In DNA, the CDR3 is TGCAGTGCTAGAGCCATAGTTAAAGAGAATTCACCCCTCCACTTT.

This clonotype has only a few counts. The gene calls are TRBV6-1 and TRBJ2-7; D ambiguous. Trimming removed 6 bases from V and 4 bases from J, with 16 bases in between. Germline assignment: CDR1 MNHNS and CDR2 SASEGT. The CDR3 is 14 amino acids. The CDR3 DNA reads TGTGCCAGCAGCCCCCTGTCGGAACTATACGAGCAGTACTTC. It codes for CASSPLSELYEQYF.

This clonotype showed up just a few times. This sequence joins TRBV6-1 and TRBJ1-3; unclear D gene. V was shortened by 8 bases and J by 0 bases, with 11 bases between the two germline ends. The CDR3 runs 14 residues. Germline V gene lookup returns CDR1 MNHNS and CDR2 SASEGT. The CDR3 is CASVGSRSGNTIYF. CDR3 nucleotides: TGTGCCAGCGTAGGGAGCCGCTCTGGAAACACCATATATTTT.

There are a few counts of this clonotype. CDR3 sequence reads: CASSLGDNIRFF. The CDR3 nucleotides read TGCGCCAGCAGCTTGGGGGACAATATTCGCTTCTTC. This chain joins TRBV5-1 and TRBJ2-1; a possible D gene is TRBD1 (6 bases). With 0 bases removed from V and 16 bases from J, the gap between germline ends came to 14 bases. Germline loops: CDR1 SGHRS, CDR2 YFSETQ. There are 12 residues in the CDR3.

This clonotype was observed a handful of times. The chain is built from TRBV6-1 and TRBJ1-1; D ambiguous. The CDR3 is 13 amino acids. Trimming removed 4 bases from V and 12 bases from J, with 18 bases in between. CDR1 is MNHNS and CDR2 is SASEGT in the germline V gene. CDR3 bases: TGTGCCAGCAGTGTCGAGGCATACTTGGAAACTTTCTTT. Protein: CASSVEAYLETFF.

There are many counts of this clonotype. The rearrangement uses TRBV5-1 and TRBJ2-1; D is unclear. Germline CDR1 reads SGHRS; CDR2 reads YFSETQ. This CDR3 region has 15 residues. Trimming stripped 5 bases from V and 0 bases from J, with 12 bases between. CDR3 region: CASSPPLSSYNEQFF. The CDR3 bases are TGCGCCAGCAGTCCCCCGTTGAGCTCCTACAATGAGCAGTTCTTC.

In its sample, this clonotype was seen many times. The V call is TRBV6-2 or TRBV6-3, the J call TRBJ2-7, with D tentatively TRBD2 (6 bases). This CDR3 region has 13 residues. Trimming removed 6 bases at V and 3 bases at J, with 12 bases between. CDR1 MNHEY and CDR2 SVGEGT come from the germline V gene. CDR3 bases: TGTGCCAGCAGCCCGGGACTTTTCTACGAGCAGTACTTC. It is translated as CASSPGLFYEQYF.

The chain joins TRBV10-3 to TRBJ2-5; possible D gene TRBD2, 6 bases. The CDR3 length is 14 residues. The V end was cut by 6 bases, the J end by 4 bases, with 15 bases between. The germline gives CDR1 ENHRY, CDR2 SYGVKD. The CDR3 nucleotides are TGTGCCATCAGGCCCCACGGGGGAGGAGAGACCCAGTACTTC. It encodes CAIRPHGGGETQYF.

The chain's CDR3 is CASSGTASSGANVLTF. The DNA of the CDR3 is TGTGCCAGCAGCGGGACGGCAAGCTCTGGGGCCAACGTCCTGACTTTC. The chain couples TRBV9 to TRBJ2-6; no reliable D call. The germline CDR1 and CDR2 sequences are SGDLS and YYNGEE. This CDR3 contains 16 residues. Trimming left V 3 bases short and J 0 bases short, with 10 bases between.

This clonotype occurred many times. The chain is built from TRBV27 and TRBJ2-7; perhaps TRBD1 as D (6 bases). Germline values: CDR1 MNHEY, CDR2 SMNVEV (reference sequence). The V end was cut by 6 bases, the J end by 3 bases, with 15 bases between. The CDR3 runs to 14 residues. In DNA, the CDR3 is TGTGCCAGCAGCTCAATCGACAGGTTCTACGAGCAGTACTTC. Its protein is CASSSIDRFYEQYF.

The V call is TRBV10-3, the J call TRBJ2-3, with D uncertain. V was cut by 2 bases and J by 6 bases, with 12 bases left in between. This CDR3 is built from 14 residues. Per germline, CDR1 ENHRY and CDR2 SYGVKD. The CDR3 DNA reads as TGTGCCATCAGTGAGCCTCAAACCCGTGATACGCAGTATTTT. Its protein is CAISEPQTRDTQYF.

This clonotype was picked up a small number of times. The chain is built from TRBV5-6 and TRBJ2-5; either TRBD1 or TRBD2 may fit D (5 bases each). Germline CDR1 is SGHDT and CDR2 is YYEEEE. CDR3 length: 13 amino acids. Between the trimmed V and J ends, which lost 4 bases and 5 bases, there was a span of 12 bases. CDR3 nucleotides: TGTGCCAGCAGCCACCCCAGGGAGGAGACCCAGTACTTC. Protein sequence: CASSHPREETQYF.

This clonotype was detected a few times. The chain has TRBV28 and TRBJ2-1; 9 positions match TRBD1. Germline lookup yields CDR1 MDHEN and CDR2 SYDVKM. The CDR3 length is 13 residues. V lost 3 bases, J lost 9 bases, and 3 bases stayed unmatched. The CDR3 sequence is CASSLGQGFEQFF. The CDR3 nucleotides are TGTGCCAGCAGTTTGGGACAGGGTTTTGAGCAGTTCTTC.

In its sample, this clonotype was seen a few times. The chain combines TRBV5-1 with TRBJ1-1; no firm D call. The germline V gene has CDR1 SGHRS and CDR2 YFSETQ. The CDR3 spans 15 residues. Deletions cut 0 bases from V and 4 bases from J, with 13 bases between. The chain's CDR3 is CASSLEAGRSTEAFF. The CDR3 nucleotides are TGCGCCAGCAGCTTGGAAGCGGGAAGGAGCACTGAAGCTTTCTTT.

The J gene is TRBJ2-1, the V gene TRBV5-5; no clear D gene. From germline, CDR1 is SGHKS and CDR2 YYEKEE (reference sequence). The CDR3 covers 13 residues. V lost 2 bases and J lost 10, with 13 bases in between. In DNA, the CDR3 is TGTGCCAGCAGCTTCCACGCCGTTCGCGAGCAGTTCTTC. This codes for CASSFHAVREQFF.

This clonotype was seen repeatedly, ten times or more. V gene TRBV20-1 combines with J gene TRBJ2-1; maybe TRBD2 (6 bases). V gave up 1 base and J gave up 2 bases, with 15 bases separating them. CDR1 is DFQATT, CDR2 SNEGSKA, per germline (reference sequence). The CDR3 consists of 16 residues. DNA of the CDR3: TGCAGTGCTAGAGGCCCCTGGGAGGACCCCTACAATGAGCAGTTCTTC. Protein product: CSARGPWEDPYNEQFF.

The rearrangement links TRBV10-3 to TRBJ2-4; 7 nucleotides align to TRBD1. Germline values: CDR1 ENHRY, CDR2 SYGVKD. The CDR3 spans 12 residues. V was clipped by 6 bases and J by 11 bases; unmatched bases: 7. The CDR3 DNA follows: TGTGCCATCAGAGATTACCAGGGGGTTCAGTACTTC. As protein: CAIRDYQGVQYF.

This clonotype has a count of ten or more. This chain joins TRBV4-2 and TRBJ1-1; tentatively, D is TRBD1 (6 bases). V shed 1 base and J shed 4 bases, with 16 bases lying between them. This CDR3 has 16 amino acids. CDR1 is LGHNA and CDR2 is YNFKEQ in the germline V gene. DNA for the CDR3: TGTGCCAGCAGCCAAGGGATCGGGGGGCTCGGCACTGAAGCTTTCTTT. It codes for CASSQGIGGLGTEAFF.

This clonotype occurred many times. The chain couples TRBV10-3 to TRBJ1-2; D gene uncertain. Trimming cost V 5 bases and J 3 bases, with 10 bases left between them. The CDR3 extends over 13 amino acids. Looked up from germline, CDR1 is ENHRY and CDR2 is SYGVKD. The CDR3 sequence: CAISKDGDYGYTF. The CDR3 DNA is TGTGCCATCAGTAAGGACGGTGACTATGGCTACACCTTC.

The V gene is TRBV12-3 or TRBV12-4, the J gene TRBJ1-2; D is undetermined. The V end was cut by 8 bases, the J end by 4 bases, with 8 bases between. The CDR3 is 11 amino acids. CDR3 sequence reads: CASLGLYGYTF. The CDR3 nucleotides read TGTGCCAGCTTAGGGCTCTATGGCTACACCTTC.

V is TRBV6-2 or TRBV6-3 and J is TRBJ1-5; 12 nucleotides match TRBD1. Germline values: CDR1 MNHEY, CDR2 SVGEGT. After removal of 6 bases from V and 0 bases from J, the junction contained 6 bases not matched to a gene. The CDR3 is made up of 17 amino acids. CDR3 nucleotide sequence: TGTGCCAGCAGGGGGACAGGGGGCTCGTATAGCAATCAGCCCCAGCATTTT. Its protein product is CASRGTGGSYSNQPQHF.

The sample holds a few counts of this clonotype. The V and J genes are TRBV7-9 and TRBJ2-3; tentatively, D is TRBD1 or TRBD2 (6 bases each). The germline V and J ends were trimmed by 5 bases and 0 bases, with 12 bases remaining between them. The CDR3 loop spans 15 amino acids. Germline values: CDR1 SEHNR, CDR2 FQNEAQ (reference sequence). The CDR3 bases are TGTGCCAGCAGCCGGCCGGGGGCTAGCACAGATACGCAGTATTTT. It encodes CASSRPGASTDTQYF.

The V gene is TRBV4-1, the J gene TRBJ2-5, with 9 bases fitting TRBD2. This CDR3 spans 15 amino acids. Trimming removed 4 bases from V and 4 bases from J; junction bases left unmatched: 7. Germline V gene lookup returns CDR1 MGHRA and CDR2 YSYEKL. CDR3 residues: CASSPLAGAGETQYF. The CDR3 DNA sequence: TGCGCCAGCAGCCCGTTAGCGGGGGCGGGAGAGACCCAGTACTTC.

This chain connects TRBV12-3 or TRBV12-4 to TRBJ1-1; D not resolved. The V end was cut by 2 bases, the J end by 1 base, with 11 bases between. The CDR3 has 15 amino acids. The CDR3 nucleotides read TGTGCCAGCAGTTTATTTCCTAGCCCGAACACTGAAGCTTTCTTT. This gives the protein CASSLFPSPNTEAFF.

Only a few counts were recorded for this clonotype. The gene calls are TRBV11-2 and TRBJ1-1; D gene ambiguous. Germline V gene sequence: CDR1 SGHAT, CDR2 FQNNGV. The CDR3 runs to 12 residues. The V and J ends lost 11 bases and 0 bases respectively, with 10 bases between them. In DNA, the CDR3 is TGTGCCGAGGGAGGCATGAACACTGAAGCTTTCTTT. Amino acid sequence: CAEGGMNTEAFF. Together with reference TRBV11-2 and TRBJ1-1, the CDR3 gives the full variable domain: EAGVAQSPRYKIIEKRQSVAFWCNPISGHATLYWYQQILGQGPKLLIQFQNNGVVDDSQLPKDRFSAERLKGVDSTLKIQPAKLEDSAVYLCAEGGMNTEAFFGQGTRLTVV.

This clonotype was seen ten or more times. The CDR3 nucleotides read TGTGCCAGCTCACCATTCTGGGACAGGGTCGTAAACACCATATATTTT. This translates into CASSPFWDRVVNTIYF. The V gene is TRBV18, the J gene TRBJ1-3, with 9 bases identical to TRBD1. The CDR3 is 16 amino acids. V lost 2 bases and J lost 6; bases outside the gene matches: 8. Germline CDR1 KGHSH, CDR2 LQKENI.

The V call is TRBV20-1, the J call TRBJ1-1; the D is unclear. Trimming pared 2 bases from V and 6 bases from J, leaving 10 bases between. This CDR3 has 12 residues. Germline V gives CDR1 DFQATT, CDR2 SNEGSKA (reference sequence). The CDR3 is CSARTESPEAFF. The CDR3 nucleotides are TGCAGTGCTAGAACCGAATCCCCTGAAGCTTTCTTT.

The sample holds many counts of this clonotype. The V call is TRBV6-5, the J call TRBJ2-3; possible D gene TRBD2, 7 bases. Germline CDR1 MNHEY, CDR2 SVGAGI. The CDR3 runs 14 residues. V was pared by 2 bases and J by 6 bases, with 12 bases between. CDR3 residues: CASSYLRGADTQYF. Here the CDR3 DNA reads TGTGCCAGCAGTTACCTACGGGGGGCGGATACGCAGTATTTT.

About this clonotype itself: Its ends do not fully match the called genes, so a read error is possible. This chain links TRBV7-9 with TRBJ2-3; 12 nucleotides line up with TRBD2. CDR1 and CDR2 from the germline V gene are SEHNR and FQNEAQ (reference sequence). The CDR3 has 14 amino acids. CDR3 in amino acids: CASSLAGGPHTQYF. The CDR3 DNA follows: TGTGCCAGCAGCCTAGCGGGGGGGCCACATACGCAGTATTTT.